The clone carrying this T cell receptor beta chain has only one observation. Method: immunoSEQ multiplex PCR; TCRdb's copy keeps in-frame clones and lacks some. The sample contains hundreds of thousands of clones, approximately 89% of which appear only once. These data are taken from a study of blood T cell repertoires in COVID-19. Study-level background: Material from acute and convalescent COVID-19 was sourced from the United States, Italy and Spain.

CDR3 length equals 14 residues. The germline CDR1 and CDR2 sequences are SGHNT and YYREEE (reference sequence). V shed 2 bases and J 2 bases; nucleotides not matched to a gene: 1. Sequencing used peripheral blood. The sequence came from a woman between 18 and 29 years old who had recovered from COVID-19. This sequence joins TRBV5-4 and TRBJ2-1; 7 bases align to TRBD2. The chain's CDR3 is CASSLAGPYNEQFF. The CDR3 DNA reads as TGTGCCAGCAGCTTAGCGGGACCCTACAATGAGCAGTTCTTC.